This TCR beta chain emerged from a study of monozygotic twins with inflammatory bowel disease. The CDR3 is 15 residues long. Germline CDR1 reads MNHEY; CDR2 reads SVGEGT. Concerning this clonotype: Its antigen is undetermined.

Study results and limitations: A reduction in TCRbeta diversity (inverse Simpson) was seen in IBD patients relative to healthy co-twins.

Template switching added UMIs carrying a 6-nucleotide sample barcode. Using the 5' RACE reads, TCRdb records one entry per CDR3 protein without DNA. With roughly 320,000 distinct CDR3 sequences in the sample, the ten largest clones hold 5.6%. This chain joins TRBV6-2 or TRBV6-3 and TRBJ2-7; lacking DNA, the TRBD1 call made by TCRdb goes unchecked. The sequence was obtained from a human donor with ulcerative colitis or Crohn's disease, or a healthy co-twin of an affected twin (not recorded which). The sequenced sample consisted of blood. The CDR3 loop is CASSYRGSRGHEQYF.